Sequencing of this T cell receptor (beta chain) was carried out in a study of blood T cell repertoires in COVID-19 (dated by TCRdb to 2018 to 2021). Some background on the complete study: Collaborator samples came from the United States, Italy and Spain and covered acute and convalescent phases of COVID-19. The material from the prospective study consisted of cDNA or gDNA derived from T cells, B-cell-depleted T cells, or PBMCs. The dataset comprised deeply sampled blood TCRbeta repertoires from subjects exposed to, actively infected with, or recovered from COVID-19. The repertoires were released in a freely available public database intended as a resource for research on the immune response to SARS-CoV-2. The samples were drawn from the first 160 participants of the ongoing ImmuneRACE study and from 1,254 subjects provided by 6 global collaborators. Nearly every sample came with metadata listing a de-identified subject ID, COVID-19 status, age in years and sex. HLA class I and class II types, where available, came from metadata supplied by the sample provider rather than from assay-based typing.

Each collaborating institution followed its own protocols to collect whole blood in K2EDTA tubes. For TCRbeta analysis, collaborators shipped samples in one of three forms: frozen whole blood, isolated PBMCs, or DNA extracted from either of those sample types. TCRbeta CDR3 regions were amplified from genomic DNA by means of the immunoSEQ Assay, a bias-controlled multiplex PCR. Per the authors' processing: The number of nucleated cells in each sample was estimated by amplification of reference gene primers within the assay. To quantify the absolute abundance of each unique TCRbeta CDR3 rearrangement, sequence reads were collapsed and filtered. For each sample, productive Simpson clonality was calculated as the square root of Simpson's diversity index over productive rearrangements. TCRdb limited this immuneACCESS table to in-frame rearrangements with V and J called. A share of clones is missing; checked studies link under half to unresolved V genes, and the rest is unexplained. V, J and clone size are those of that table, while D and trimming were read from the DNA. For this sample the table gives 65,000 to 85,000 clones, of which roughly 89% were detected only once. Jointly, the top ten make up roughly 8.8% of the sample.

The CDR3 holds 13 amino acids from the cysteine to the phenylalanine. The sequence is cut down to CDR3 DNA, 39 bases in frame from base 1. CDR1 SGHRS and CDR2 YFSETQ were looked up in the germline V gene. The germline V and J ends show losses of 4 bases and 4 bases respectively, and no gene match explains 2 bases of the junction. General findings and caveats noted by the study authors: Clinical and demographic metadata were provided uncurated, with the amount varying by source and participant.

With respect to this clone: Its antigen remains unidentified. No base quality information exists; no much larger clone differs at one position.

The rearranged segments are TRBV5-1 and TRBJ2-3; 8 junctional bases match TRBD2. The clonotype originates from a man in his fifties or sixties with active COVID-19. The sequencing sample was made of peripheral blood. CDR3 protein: CASSARGADTQYF. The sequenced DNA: TGCGCCAGCAGCGCGCGGGGGGCAGATACGCAGTATTTT.